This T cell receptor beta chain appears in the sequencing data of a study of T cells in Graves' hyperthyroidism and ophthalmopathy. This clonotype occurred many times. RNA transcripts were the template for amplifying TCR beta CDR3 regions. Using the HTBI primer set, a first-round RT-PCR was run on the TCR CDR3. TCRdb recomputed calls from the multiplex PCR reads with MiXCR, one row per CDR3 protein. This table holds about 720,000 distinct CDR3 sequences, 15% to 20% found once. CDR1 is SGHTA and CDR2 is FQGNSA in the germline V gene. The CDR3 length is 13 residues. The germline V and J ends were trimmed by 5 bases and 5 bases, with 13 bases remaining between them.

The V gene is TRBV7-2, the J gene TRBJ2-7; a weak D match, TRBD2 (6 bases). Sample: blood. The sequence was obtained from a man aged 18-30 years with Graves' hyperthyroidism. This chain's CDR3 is CASSRQWGDEQYF. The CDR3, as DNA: TGTGCCAGCAGCCGGCAGTGGGGGGACGAGCAGTACTTC. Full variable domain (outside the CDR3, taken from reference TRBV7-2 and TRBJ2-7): GAGVSQSPSNKVTEKGKDVELRCDPISGHTALYWYRQSLGQGLEFLIYFQGNSAPDKSGLPSDRFSAERTGGSVSTLTIQRTQQEDSAVYLCASSRQWGDEQYFGPGTRLTVT.